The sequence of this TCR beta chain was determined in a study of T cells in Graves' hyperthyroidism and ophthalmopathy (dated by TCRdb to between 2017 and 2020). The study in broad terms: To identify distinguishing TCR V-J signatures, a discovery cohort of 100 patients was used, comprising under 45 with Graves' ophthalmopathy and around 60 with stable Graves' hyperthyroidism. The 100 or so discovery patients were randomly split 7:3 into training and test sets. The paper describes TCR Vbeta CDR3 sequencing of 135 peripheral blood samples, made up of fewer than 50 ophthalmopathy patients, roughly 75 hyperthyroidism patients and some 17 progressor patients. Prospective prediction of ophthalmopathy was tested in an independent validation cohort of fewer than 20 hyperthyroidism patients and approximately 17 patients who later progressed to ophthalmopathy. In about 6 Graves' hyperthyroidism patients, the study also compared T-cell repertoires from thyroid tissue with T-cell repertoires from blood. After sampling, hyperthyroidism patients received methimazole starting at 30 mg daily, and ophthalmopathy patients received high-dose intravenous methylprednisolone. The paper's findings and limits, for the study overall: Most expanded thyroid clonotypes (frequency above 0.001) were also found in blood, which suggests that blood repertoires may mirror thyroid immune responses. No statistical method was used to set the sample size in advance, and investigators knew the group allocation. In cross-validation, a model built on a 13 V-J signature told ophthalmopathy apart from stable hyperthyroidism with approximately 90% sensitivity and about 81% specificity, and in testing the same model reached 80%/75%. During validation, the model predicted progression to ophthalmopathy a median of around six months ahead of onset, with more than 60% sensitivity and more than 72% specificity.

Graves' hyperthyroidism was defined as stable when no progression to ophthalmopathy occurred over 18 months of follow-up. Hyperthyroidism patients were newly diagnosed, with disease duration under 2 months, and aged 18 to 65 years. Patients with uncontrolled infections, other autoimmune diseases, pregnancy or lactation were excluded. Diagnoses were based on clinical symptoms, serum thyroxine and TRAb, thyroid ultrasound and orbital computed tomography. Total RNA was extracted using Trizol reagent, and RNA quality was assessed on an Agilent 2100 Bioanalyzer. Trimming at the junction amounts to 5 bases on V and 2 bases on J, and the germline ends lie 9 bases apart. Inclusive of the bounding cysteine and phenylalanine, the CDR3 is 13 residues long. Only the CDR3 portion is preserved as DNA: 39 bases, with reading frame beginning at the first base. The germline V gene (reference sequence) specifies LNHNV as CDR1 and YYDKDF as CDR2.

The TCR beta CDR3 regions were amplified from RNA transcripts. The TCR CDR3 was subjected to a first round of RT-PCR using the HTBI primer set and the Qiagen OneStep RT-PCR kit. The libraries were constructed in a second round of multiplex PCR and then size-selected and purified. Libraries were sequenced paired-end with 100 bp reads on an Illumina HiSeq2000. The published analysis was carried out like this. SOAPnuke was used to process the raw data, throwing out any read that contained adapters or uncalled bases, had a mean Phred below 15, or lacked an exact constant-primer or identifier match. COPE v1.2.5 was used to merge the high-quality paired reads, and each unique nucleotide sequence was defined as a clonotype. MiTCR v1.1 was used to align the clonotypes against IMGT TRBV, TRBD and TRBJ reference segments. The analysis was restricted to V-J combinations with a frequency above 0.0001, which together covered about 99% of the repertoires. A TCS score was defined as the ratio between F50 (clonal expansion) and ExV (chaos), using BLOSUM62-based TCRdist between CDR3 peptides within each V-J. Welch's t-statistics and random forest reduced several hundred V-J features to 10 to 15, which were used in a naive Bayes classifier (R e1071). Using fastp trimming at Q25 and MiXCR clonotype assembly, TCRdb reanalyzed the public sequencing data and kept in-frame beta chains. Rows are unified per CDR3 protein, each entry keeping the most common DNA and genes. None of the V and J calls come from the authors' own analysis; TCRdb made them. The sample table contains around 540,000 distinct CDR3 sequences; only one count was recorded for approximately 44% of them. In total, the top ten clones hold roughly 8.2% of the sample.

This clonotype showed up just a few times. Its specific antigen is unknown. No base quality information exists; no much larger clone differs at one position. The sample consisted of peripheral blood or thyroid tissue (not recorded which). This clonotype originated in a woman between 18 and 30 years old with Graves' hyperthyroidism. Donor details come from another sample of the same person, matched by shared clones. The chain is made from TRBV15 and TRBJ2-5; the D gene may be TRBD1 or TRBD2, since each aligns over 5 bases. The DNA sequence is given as TGTGCCACCAGCGGGACGCCGCAAGAGACCCAGTACTTC. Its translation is CATSGTPQETQYF.